Listed below are T cell receptor beta chains from one sample, sequenced in a study of shared clonotypes between healthy human individuals. Profiling relied on immunoSEQ multiplex PCR, and the TCRdb table lists in-frame clones only, not all of them. The sample lists some 2 million clones, about 95% occurring once. Sequencing used naive CD8+ T cells sorted from blood. The source is a man aged 18 to 29 in good health. Each CDR3 is given with its conserved first and last residue. A D gene is named only where the DNA matches it firmly. Clone size appears in some rows only: once, few, many, or a class for an expanded clone.

- TRBJ2-2 TRBV13 - CASRPRVSGNTGELFF
- TRBJ2-1 TRBV7-2 - CASSLGVYEQFF
- TRBJ2-4 TRBV7-6 - CASSPDGGQNIQYF
- TRBJ2-7 TRBV5-8 TRBD1 CASSQGQGLAEQYF
- TRBJ2-1 TRBV19 - CASSIDPGSYNEQFF
- TRBJ2-1 TRBV11-2 TRBD2 CASSLVAGGDNEQFF
- TRBJ2-7 TRBV30 - CAWSAGTLIF
- TRBJ2-2 TRBV7-9 - CASSLIVQPGSGELFF
- TRBJ2-2 TRBV27 TRBD2 CASIPSTSGKTGELFF
- TRBJ2-5 TRBV11-2 TRBD1 CASSLAGQGRRETQYF
- TRBJ2-3 TRBV27 - CASSTLGTNTDTQYF
- TRBJ2-6 TRBV6-5 TRBD2 CASSYPGGPGANVLTF
- TRBJ2-7 TRBV7-9 - CASSPGGEQYF
- TRBJ2-7 TRBV28 TRBD1 CASSLRDRDHEQYF
- TRBJ2-1 TRBV19 - CASSIPMAANEQFF
- TRBJ2-7 TRBV4-1 - CASSIQAAGGGTYEQYF
few TRBJ1-1 TRBV28 - CASRGRTEAFF
- TRBJ2-3 TRBV7-8 TRBD1 CASSLPGTGLLGDTQYF
- TRBJ1-5 TRBV4-3 - CASSQDRGWNQPQHF